This T cell receptor (beta chain) emerged from a study of T-cell reconstitution after alpha-beta-depleted transplantation in children. Unique molecular identifiers were incorporated during preparation of the TCRbeta library. TCRdb re-called the PCR reads through MiXCR, storing one row per CDR3 protein. The sample shows 250,000 to 300,000 distinct CDR3 sequences, around 9.6% of them seen only once. This clonotype was seen at least ten times. Germline lookup yields CDR1 SNHLY and CDR2 FYNNEI. This CDR3 spans 13 amino acids. V dropped 8 bases and J dropped 1; count of bases not matched to a gene: 4. The genes are TRBV2 and TRBJ2-5; 7 positions match TRBD1. The receptor was derived from a human donor who donated a stem cell graft to a child with SCID. Sequenced here: PBMCs from the stem cell graft donor, sampled from the stem cell graft. CDR3 amino acids: CASRDSFQETQYF. The CDR3 bases are TGTGCCAGCCGGGACAGCTTCCAAGAGACCCAGTACTTC.